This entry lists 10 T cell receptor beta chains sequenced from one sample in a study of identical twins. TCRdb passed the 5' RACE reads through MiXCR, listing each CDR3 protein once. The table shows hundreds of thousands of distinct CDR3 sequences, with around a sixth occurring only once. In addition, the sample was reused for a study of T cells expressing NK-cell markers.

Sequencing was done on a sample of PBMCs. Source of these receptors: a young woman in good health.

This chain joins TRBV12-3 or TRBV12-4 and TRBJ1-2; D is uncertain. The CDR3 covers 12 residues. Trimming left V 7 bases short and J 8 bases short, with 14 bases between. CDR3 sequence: CASTNTIFGYTF. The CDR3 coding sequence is TGTGCCAGCACCAACACAATATTCGGCTACACCTTC.

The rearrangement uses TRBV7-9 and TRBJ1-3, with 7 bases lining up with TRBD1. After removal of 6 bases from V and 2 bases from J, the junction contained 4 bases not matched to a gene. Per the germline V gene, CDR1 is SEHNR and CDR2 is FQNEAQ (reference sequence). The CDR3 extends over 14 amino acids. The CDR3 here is CASRGDSAGNTIYF. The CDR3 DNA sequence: TGTGCCAGCAGAGGGGACAGTGCTGGAAACACCATATATTTT.

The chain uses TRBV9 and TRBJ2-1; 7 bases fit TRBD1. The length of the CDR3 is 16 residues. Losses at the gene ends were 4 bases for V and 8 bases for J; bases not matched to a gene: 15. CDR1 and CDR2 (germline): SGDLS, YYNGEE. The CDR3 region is CASSPKTGDVLDEQFF. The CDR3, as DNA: TGTGCCAGCAGCCCTAAAACAGGGGATGTACTAGATGAGCAGTTCTTC.

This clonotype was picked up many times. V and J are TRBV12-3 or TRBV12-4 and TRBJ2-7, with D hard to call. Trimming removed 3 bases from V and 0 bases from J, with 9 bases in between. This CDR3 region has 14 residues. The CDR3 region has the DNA TGTGCCAGCAGTTTCTCGGCAGGCTCCTACGAGCAGTACTTC. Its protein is CASSFSAGSYEQYF.

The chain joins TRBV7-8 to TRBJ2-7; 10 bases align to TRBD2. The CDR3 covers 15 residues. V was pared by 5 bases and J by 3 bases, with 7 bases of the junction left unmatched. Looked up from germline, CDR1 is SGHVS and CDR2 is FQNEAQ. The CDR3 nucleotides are TGTGCCAGCAGCCGGCTAGCGGGGGTAGACTACGAGCAGTACTTC. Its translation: CASSRLAGVDYEQYF.

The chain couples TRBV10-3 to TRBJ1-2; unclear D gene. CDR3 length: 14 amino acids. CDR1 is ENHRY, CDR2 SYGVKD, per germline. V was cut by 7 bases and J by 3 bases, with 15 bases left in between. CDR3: CAITAGLVDYGYTF. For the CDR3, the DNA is TGTGCCATCACGGCAGGTTTGGTGGACTATGGCTACACCTTC.

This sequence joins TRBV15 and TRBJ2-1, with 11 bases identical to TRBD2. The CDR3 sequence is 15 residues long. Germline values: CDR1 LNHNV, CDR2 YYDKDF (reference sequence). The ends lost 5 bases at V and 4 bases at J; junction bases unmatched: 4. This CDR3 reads CATSGPSGGYNEQFF. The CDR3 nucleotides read TGTGCCACCAGCGGGCCTAGCGGGGGGTACAATGAGCAGTTCTTC.

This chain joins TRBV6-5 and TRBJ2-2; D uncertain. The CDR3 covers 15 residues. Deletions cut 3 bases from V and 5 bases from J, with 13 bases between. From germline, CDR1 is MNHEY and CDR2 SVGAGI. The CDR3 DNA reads TGTGCCAGCAGTTATAACAACCGTCGGACCGGGGAGCTGTTTTTT. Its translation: CASSYNNRRTGELFF.

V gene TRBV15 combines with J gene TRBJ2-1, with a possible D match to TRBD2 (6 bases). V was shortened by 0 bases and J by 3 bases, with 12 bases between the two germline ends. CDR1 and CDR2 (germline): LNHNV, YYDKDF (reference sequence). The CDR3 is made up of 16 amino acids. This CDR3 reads CATSRDRPSVYNEQFF. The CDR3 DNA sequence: TGTGCCACCAGCAGAGATAGGCCTAGCGTCTACAATGAGCAGTTCTTC.

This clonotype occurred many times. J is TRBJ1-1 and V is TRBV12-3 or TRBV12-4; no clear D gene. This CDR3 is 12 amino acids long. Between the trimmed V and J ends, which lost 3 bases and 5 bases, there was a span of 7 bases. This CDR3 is CASSFRGTEAFF. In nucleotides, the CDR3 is TGTGCCAGCAGTTTCCGGGGAACTGAAGCTTTCTTT.